This TCR beta chain was sequenced during a study of blood T cell repertoires in COVID-19. V was clipped by 1 base and J by 3 bases, with 10 bases between them. The CDR3 runs 14 residues. Germline values: CDR1 SGDLS, CDR2 YYNGEE. Assay: immunoSEQ multiplex PCR; the TCRdb copy retains only in-frame clones and omits some. The sample carries some 200,000 clones, roughly 84% recorded once. The receptor comes from a woman in her 40s who had recovered from COVID-19. The chain recombines TRBV9 with TRBJ1-1; the D is unclear. Sequencing was done on a sample of peripheral blood. The CDR3 DNA is TGTGCCAGCAGCGTACTTGAGGGCGACACTGAAGCTTTCTTT. As protein: CASSVLEGDTEAFF.